The 22 T cell receptor beta chains below were found in one sample sequenced in a study of long-term antiretroviral therapy in people with HIV. The immunoSEQ assay was v3.0, run at survey level. Clones were read by immunoSEQ multiplex PCR, and TCRdb kept only the in-frame ones, dropping some. The table has 16,000 or so clones, about 88% seen once. The sequencing here drew on unsorted PBMCs, taken 0.5 years after starting antiretroviral therapy. All receptors come from a woman aged 35 to 49 with HIV.

The J gene is TRBJ2-1, the V gene TRBV5-1; the match to TRBD1 covers 7 bases. CDR3 length: 14 amino acids. The ends lost 2 bases at V and 5 bases at J; junction bases unmatched: 4. Germline V lookup: CDR1 SGHRS, CDR2 YFSETQ. Written as DNA, the CDR3 is TGCGCCAGCAGCTTAATACAGGGGCACAATGAGCAGTTCTTC. Amino acid sequence: CASSLIQGHNEQFF. Filled out from reference TRBV5-1 and TRBJ2-1, the complete variable domain reads KAGVTQTPRYLIKTRGQQVTLSCSPISGHRSVSWYQQTPGQGLQFLFEYFSETQRNKGNFPGRFSGRQFSNSRSEMNVSTLELGDSALYLCASSLIQGHNEQFFGPGTRLTVL.

As regards this clone: Other nucleotide sequences from this sample produce the same CDR3. The rearrangement uses TRBV5-5 and TRBJ1-5; D gene ambiguous. Trimming took 1 base from V and 5 from J, leaving 7 bases between them. CDR1 and CDR2 from the germline V gene are SGHKS and YYEKEE (reference sequence). The CDR3 runs to 13 residues. CDR3 DNA: TGTGCCAGCAGCTTGATCTGGGATCAGCCCCAGCATTTT. Translating it yields CASSLIWDQPQHF.

The V and J genes are TRBV19 and TRBJ2-1, with a possible D match to TRBD2 (5 bases). Deletions cut 3 bases from V and 3 bases from J, with 6 bases between. The CDR3 consists of 13 residues. In germline, CDR1 is LNHDA, CDR2 SQIVND (reference sequence). CDR3 sequence reads: CASSIDYYNEQFF. CDR3 bases: TGTGCCAGTAGTATTGACTACTACAATGAGCAGTTCTTC.

By its share, this clone is medium-sized. The chain joins TRBV9 to TRBJ2-7; D unclear. Trimming removed 0 bases from V and 0 bases from J, with 10 bases in between. The CDR3 spans 15 residues. Germline V gene lookup returns CDR1 SGDLS and CDR2 YYNGEE. The CDR3 region is CASSVGSSPSYEQYF. In nucleotides, the CDR3 is TGTGCCAGCAGCGTAGGGTCCAGCCCCTCCTACGAGCAGTACTTC.

The chain combines TRBV28 with TRBJ1-1, with unresolved D. The CDR3 consists of 12 residues. Trimming left V 2 bases short and J 7 bases short, with 8 bases between. Per germline, CDR1 MDHEN and CDR2 SYDVKM. This CDR3 is CASSLRQVEAFF. The CDR3 coding sequence is TGTGCCAGCAGTTTACGGCAGGTTGAAGCTTTCTTT.

This CDR3 is CASSPWGGNYNEQFF. The CDR3 DNA reads as TGTGCCAGCAGTCCGTGGGGGGGGAACTACAATGAGCAGTTCTTC. The chain employs TRBV27 and TRBJ2-1, with 7 bases lining up with TRBD2. The CDR3 length is 15 residues. Per the germline V gene, CDR1 is MNHEY and CDR2 is SMNVEV (reference sequence). V trimming: 5 bases; J trimming: 3 bases; junction bases outside the gene matches: 7.

The chain is built from TRBV7-2 and TRBJ1-5; TRBD1 is a possible D gene (6 bases). Trimming shortened V by 2 bases and J by 2 bases, and 10 bases separated the two germline ends. Germline lookup yields CDR1 SGHTA and CDR2 FQGNSA. The CDR3 runs 15 residues. CDR3 amino acids: CASSLTTGGNQPQHF. The CDR3 DNA is TGTGCCAGCAGCTTAACGACAGGAGGCAATCAGCCCCAGCATTTT.

This sequence joins TRBV29-1 and TRBJ2-5, with TRBD1 identical over 7 bases. The DNA matches TRBJ2-7 better at its end, which makes the J call doubtful. Germline CDR1 reads SQVTM; CDR2 reads ANQGSEA. The CDR3 loop spans 13 amino acids. CDR3 sequence reads: CSVQDRVSYEQYF. The CDR3 nucleotides are TGCAGCGTCCAAGACAGGGTCTCCTACGAGCAGTACTTC.

V usage is TRBV10-3 and J usage is TRBJ1-1, with D possibly matching TRBD1 (5 bases). V lost 2 bases and J 1 base, leaving 11 bases between the germline ends. The CDR3 is 15 residues long. Germline CDR1 and CDR2: ENHRY and SYGVKD. DNA for the CDR3: TGTGCCATCAGTGAGGGCCCCGGGGGGAACACTGAAGCTTTCTTT. Translating gives CAISEGPGGNTEAFF.

This clone has just one count. The V gene is TRBV6-1, the J gene TRBJ2-4; the match to TRBD2 covers 8 bases. The CDR3 runs 15 residues. Trimming cost V 4 bases and J 6 bases; bases outside gene matches: 8. Germline V gene lookup returns CDR1 MNHNS and CDR2 SASEGT. The CDR3 DNA follows: TGTGCCAGCAGTGGTCAAGCGGGAGTCCTAAACATTCAGTACTTC. Encoded protein: CASSGQAGVLNIQYF.

In this sample, this clone turned up once. CDR3 DNA sequence: TGTGCCAGCAGACAGATCGCAGGGTCGGGGCTTAACGAGCAGTACTTC. This gives the protein CASRQIAGSGLNEQYF. The chain uses TRBV28 and TRBJ2-7; the D call may be TRBD1 or TRBD2 (5 bases each). The germline V and J ends were trimmed by 6 bases and 5 bases, with 23 bases remaining between them. Germline CDR1 reads MDHEN; CDR2 reads SYDVKM. CDR3 length: 16 residues.

The V call is TRBV9, the J call TRBJ2-2; D is possibly TRBD1 or TRBD2 (6 bases each). The CDR3 has 15 residues. CDR1 SGDLS and CDR2 YYNGEE come from the germline V gene. The V and J ends lost 0 bases and 6 bases respectively, with 12 bases between them. The CDR3 region is CASSVGGGSAGELFF. In DNA form, the CDR3 reads TGTGCCAGCAGCGTAGGAGGGGGGAGTGCCGGGGAGCTGTTTTTT.

The J gene is TRBJ1-2, the V gene TRBV27; tentatively, D is TRBD1 (5 bases). V lost 2 bases to trimming and J lost 4 bases, with 14 bases between them. Per the germline V gene, CDR1 is MNHEY and CDR2 is SMNVEV (reference sequence). The CDR3 sequence is 15 residues long. CDR3 sequence reads: CASSLVGTGGYGYTF. The CDR3 DNA sequence: TGTGCCAGCAGTTTAGTAGGGACGGGGGGCTATGGCTACACCTTC.

V and J are TRBV5-1 and TRBJ2-5; no firm D call. The CDR3 sequence is 14 residues long. Germline CDR1 reads SGHRS; CDR2 reads YFSETQ. V was shortened by 0 bases and J by 5 bases, with 11 bases between the two germline ends. The CDR3 spells CASSLVPGRETQYF. The CDR3, as DNA: TGCGCCAGCAGCTTGGTCCCTGGACGCGAGACCCAGTACTTC.

The chain joins TRBV9 to TRBJ2-7, with D perhaps TRBD2 (6 bases). V lost 4 bases and J lost 0, with 17 bases in between. This CDR3 region has 16 residues. Looked up from germline, CDR1 is SGDLS and CDR2 is YYNGEE. The CDR3 here is CASSSQAAGSSYEQYF. DNA of the CDR3: TGTGCCAGCAGCTCTCAGGCAGCCGGGAGCTCCTACGAGCAGTACTTC. The full variable domain, completed using reference TRBV9 and TRBJ2-7, is DSGVTQTPKHLITATGQRVTLRCSPRSGDLSVYWYQQSLDQGLQFLIQYYNGEERAKGNILERFSAQQFPDLHSELNLSSLELGDSALYFCASSSQAAGSSYEQYFGPGTRLTVT.

This sequence joins TRBV5-1 and TRBJ2-7; D gene ambiguous. The CDR3 has 14 amino acids. The V gene lost 4 bases and the J gene lost 0 bases, with 11 bases spanning the gap. Germline loops: CDR1 SGHRS, CDR2 YFSETQ. As DNA, the CDR3 is TGCGCCAGCAGCGGCAGAGAACTCTCCTACGAGCAGTACTTC. Amino acid sequence: CASSGRELSYEQYF.

The V call is TRBV27, the J call TRBJ2-2; 9 nucleotides align to TRBD1. The J segment lost 2 bases and the V segment lost 5 bases, leaving 12 bases of the junction unmatched. The CDR3 contains 18 residues. Germline CDR1 reads MNHEY; CDR2 reads SMNVEV (reference sequence). The CDR3 loop is CASSKKPGQGLNTGELFF. In DNA, the CDR3 is TGTGCCAGCAGTAAAAAACCGGGACAGGGTTTAAACACCGGGGAGCTGTTTTTT.

This clone showed up just a few times. V and J are TRBV27 and TRBJ2-1, with 10 bases lining up with TRBD2. Germline values: CDR1 MNHEY, CDR2 SMNVEV (reference sequence). This CDR3 spans 14 amino acids. Germline trimming cut 5 bases from V and 9 bases from J; bases unmatched to any gene: 7. CDR3 region: CASSKASGRIEQFF. DNA of the CDR3: TGTGCCAGCAGTAAGGCTAGCGGGAGAATTGAGCAGTTCTTC.

This clone came up a few times. The chain couples TRBV2 to TRBJ1-3; TRBD1 is a possible D gene (5 bases). The CDR3 is 15 residues long. CDR1 SNHLY and CDR2 FYNNEI come from the germline V gene. The ends were cut back, 4 bases at V and 1 base at J, with 11 bases in the middle. Here the CDR3 reads CASSAEGSSGNTIYF. The CDR3 DNA reads as TGTGCCAGCAGTGCGGAGGGGAGTTCTGGAAACACCATATATTTT.

The CDR3 loop reads CASSLIAGDSWVDTQYF. The CDR3 DNA sequence: TGTGCCAGCAGTTTAATAGCGGGAGATAGTTGGGTAGATACGCAGTATTTT. V gene TRBV28 combines with J gene TRBJ2-3, with TRBD2 identical over 9 bases. This CDR3 contains 17 residues. The germline V gene encodes CDR1 MDHEN and CDR2 SYDVKM. The V and J ends lost 2 bases and 5 bases, in that order; junction bases with no gene match: 11. Together with reference TRBV28 and TRBJ2-3, the CDR3 gives the full variable domain: DVKVTQSSRYLVKRTGEKVFLECVQDMDHENMFWYRQDPGLGLRLIYFSYDVKMKEKGDIPEGYSVSREKKERFSLILESASTNQTSMYLCASSLIAGDSWVDTQYFGPGTRLTVL.

The rearrangement uses TRBV6-5 and TRBJ2-7; 7 bases line up with TRBD2. The CDR3 totals 15 residues. The V segment lost 0 bases and the J segment 4 bases; nucleotides outside the gene matches: 6. Germline V lookup: CDR1 MNHEY, CDR2 SVGAGI. The CDR3 here is CASSYSIGGGYEQYF. The DNA of the CDR3 is TGTGCCAGCAGTTACTCGATTGGCGGGGGATACGAGCAGTACTTC.

The genes are TRBV5-8 and TRBJ1-4; D uncertain. Between the trimmed V and J ends, which lost 6 bases and 0 bases, there was a span of 9 bases. Germline assignment: CDR1 SGHTS and CDR2 YDEGEE. This CDR3 comprises 14 residues. CDR3 bases: TGTGCCAGCACCCCGCTTTCAACTAATGAAAAACTGTTTTTT. Residues: CASTPLSTNEKLFF.